The 20 T cell receptor beta chains listed next were all sequenced from one sample in a study of monozygotic twins with inflammatory bowel disease. From the 5' RACE reads, TCRdb lists one entry per CDR3 protein and no DNA. The repertoire shows around 380,000 distinct CDR3 sequences; the top ten hold approximately 2.3%. Sequences were obtained from blood. These receptors came from a human donor with ulcerative colitis or Crohn's disease, or a healthy co-twin of an affected twin (not recorded which).

The chain is built from TRBV7-2 and TRBJ2-7; the D call from TCRdb, TRBD1, cannot be confirmed without DNA. CDR1 and CDR2 from the germline V gene are SGHTA and FQGNSA. The CDR3 is made up of 13 amino acids. CDR3 sequence reads: CASSLDRAGEQYF.

The chain couples TRBV29-1 to TRBJ2-2; with no DNA, the TCRdb D assignment of TRBD1 cannot be verified. The CDR3 runs 13 residues. CDR1 is SQVTM, CDR2 ANQGSEA, per germline. The CDR3 spells CSGRGTAHAELFF.

The genes are TRBV6-1 and TRBJ2-7; TCRdb lists TRBD2, though no DNA is available to test this call. This CDR3 comprises 17 residues. Germline CDR1 MNHNS, CDR2 SASEGT. CDR3 sequence: CASSRTSGGAVTYEQYF.

CDR3 in amino acids: CASSRSQGVSEKLFF. The chain has TRBV7-9 and TRBJ1-4; the TCRdb call, TRBD1, lacks DNA for checking. CDR3 size: 15 residues. Germline V gene sequence: CDR1 SEHNR, CDR2 FQNEAQ (reference sequence).

The V gene is TRBV5-6, the J gene TRBJ2-1; without DNA, the TCRdb call of TRBD2 cannot be checked. CDR1 SGHDT and CDR2 YYEEEE come from the germline V gene. The CDR3 has 15 residues. CDR3 sequence: CASSILAGKHNEQFF.

The V call is TRBV3-1, the J call TRBJ1-1. The CDR3 is 13 residues long. Per germline, CDR1 LGHDT and CDR2 YNNKEL (reference sequence). CDR3: CASSPRKNTEAFF.

This rearrangement joins TRBV6-2 or TRBV6-3 to TRBJ2-2; TCRdb picks TRBD1, but there is no DNA to check that call. Germline V gene lookup returns CDR1 MNHEY and CDR2 SVGEGT. The CDR3 is 16 amino acids. The CDR3 loop reads CASSYPSGKNTGELFF.

The chain employs TRBV5-4 and TRBJ1-2. Germline values: CDR1 SGHNT, CDR2 YYREEE (reference sequence). This CDR3 comprises 16 residues. The CDR3 region is CASSLLGGEDDYGYTF.

The V gene is TRBV27, the J gene TRBJ1-1. This CDR3 spans 14 amino acids. Germline V gene lookup returns CDR1 MNHEY and CDR2 SMNVEV (reference sequence). The CDR3 loop reads CASSPLVLPVEAFF.

The chain links TRBV3-1 to TRBJ2-7; there is no DNA to check the TCRdb D call of TRBD1. The germline V gene has CDR1 LGHDT and CDR2 YNNKEL (reference sequence). There are 16 residues in the CDR3. The CDR3 loop is CASSQEAGWTGGEQYF.

V usage is TRBV11-2 and J usage is TRBJ2-5; the D gene TCRdb calls, TRBD2, cannot be checked with no DNA. The CDR3 loop spans 18 amino acids. Looked up from germline, CDR1 is SGHAT and CDR2 is FQNNGV. CDR3 residues: CASSLGGLAGGRGETQYF.

The V call is TRBV5-4, the J call TRBJ2-3; absent DNA, TCRdb's TRBD1 call cannot be checked. Germline lookup yields CDR1 SGHNT and CDR2 YYREEE (reference sequence). This CDR3 region has 16 residues. The chain's CDR3 is CASSLMRTGGGDTQYF.

The rearrangement uses TRBV18 and TRBJ1-2. The germline gives CDR1 KGHSH, CDR2 LQKENI. The CDR3 has 14 amino acids. The CDR3 protein is CASSPARFQDGYTF.

This sequence joins TRBV5-1 and TRBJ2-3. CDR1 is SGHRS and CDR2 is YFSETQ in the germline V gene. The CDR3 contains 16 residues. The CDR3 loop reads CASSFEASYSTDTQYF.

This chain links TRBV30 with TRBJ2-1; TCRdb gives TRBD1 as the D gene, but with no DNA this cannot be confirmed. The CDR3 has 12 amino acids. Germline-derived CDR1 and CDR2 are GTSNPN and SVGIG (reference sequence). This chain's CDR3 is CAWSSVGGEQFF.

The chain joins TRBV6-1 to TRBJ1-2; TCRdb's D gene call, TRBD1, goes unchecked for lack of DNA. CDR3 length: 15 residues. The germline V gene has CDR1 MNHNS and CDR2 SASEGT. The CDR3 spells CASSEARGRGYGYTF.

The V gene is TRBV28, the J gene TRBJ2-3; without DNA, the TCRdb call of TRBD2 cannot be checked. Germline CDR1 reads MDHEN; CDR2 reads SYDVKM. The CDR3 loop spans 15 amino acids. This chain's CDR3 is CASSPSEAGTDTQYF.

The V and J genes are TRBV27 and TRBJ1-1. The CDR3 contains 15 residues. Germline V gene lookup returns CDR1 MNHEY and CDR2 SMNVEV (reference sequence). This CDR3 reads CASSLVTGRLTEAFF.

This chain connects TRBV29-1 to TRBJ1-2; no DNA is available, so the TRBD1 call from TCRdb remains unchecked. The CDR3 length is 13 residues. Germline CDR1 and CDR2: SQVTM and ANQGSEA. CDR3 loop: CSVAPRGFEGYTF.

The chain combines TRBV11-2 with TRBJ1-1; TCRdb's D call, TRBD1, is unchecked because there is no DNA. Germline lookup yields CDR1 SGHAT and CDR2 FQNNGV. The CDR3 totals 16 residues. The CDR3 sequence: CASSLRWGQANTEAFF. The complete variable domain, with remaining parts taken from reference TRBV11-2 and TRBJ1-1, reads EAGVAQSPRYKIIEKRQSVAFWCNPISGHATLYWYQQILGQGPKLLIQFQNNGVVDDSQLPKDRFSAERLKGVDSTLKIQPAKLEDSAVYLCASSLRWGQANTEAFFGQGTRLTVV.